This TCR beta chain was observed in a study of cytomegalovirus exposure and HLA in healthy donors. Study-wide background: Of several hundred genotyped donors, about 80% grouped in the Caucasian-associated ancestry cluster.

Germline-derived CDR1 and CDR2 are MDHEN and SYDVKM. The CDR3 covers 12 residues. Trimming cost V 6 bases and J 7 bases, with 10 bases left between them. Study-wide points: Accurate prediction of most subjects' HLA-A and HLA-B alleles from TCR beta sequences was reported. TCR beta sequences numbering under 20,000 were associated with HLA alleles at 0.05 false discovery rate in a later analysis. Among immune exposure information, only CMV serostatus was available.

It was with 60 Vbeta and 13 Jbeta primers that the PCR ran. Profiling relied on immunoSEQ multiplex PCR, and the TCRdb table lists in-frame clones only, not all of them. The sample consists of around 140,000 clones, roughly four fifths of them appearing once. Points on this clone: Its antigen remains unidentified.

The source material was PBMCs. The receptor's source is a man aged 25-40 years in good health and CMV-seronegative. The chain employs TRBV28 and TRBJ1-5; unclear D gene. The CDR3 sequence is CASSEVSQPQHF. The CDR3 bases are TGTGCCAGCAGCGAGGTCTCGCAGCCCCAGCATTTT. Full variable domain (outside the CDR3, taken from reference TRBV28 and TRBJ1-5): DVKVTQSSRYLVKRTGEKVFLECVQDMDHENMFWYRQDPGLGLRLIYFSYDVKMKEKGDIPEGYSVSREKKERFSLILESASTNQTSMYLCASSEVSQPQHFGDGTRLSIL.